This T cell receptor (beta chain) was captured by sequencing in a study of T cells in Graves' hyperthyroidism and ophthalmopathy. In the study overall: Once the initial diagnosis was made, peripheral blood was obtained before any treatment.

Used for diagnoses were clinical symptoms, serum thyroxine and TRAb, thyroid ultrasound and orbital computed tomography. Out of approximately 10 ml of fresh peripheral blood came the PBMCs. Amplified TCR beta CDR3 regions came from RNA transcripts. RT-PCR in the first round (using the HTBI primer set) targeted the TCR CDR3. TCRdb called the multiplex PCR reads again in MiXCR, with one record for every CDR3 protein. Of about 640,000 distinct CDR3 sequences listed, approximately 15% are singletons. This clonotype was picked up a small number of times. This CDR3 region has 13 residues. Germline lookup yields CDR1 LNHNV and CDR2 YYDKDF (reference sequence). Deletions cut 0 bases from V and 11 bases from J, with 13 bases between.

The sequenced sample was blood. The receptor was isolated from a woman between 45 and 65 years old with Graves' ophthalmopathy. The chain couples TRBV15 to TRBJ1-2, with D unresolved. CDR3 in amino acids: CATSRDGGLSYTF. In DNA form, the CDR3 reads TGTGCCACCAGCAGAGATGGAGGGCTTAGTTACACCTTC.